These 13 T cell receptor beta chains came from one sample sequenced in a study of blood T cell repertoires in COVID-19. This table comes from immunoSEQ multiplex PCR, and its TCRdb copy is limited to in-frame clones, with some not included. This sample carries a few hundred thousand clones, 85% of them seen once, and the ten largest clones take under 4%. The sample was peripheral blood. These receptors originate from a woman aged 18-30 years with acute or convalescent COVID-19.

The V and J genes are TRBV6-5 and TRBJ2-1; 9 nucleotides agree with TRBD2. Germline lookup yields CDR1 MNHEY and CDR2 SVGAGI. The CDR3 covers 16 residues. Trimming cost V 2 bases and J 2 bases; bases outside gene matches: 4. CDR3: CASSYASSGTYNEQFF. In DNA form, the CDR3 reads TGTGCCAGCAGTTACGCTTCTAGCGGGACCTACAATGAGCAGTTCTTC.

This sequence joins TRBV10-3 and TRBJ1-5; TRBD1 matches 8 bases. V was pared by 6 bases and J by 6 bases, with 7 bases of the junction left unmatched. Germline CDR1 reads ENHRY; CDR2 reads SYGVKD. The CDR3 contains 14 residues. CDR3: CAIREQGEGQPQHF. CDR3 coding DNA: TGTGCCATCAGGGAACAGGGGGAGGGTCAGCCCCAGCATTTT.

The chain uses TRBV24-1 and TRBJ2-5, with 10 bases fitting TRBD1. Germline-derived CDR1 and CDR2 are KGHDR and SFDVKD. The CDR3 is 16 amino acids. After removal of 2 bases from V and 5 bases from J, the junction contained 7 bases not matched to a gene. DNA for the CDR3: TGTGCCACCAGTGATTCCGGGACAGGGGATCGGGAGACCCAGTACTTC. Amino acids: CATSDSGTGDRETQYF.

V gene TRBV6-5 combines with J gene TRBJ1-1; no definite D call. The CDR3 totals 14 residues. Germline CDR1 MNHEY, CDR2 SVGAGI. Between the trimmed V and J ends, which lost 7 bases and 1 base, there was a span of 13 bases. CDR3 amino acids: CASILAHRNTEAFF. Written as DNA, the CDR3 is TGTGCCAGCATCCTAGCCCACAGGAACACTGAAGCTTTCTTT.

The chain employs TRBV6-5 and TRBJ2-5, with D possibly being TRBD1 (5 bases). Germline CDR1 is MNHEY and CDR2 is SVGAGI. There are 14 residues in the CDR3. Trimming left V 5 bases short and J 5 bases short, with 15 bases between. CDR3 DNA: TGTGCCAGCAGTCTTTATGGGGCAAGGGAGACCCAGTACTTC. Encoded protein: CASSLYGARETQYF.

The chain joins TRBV3-1 (or the pseudogene TRBV3-2) to TRBJ1-4; 9 bases match TRBD1. Trimming cost V 4 bases and J 2 bases; bases outside gene matches: 5. This CDR3 region has 16 residues. Germline CDR1 LGHDT, CDR2 YNNKEL (reference sequence). Here the CDR3 DNA reads TGTGCCAGCAGCCTGGACAGGGGATCGACTAATGAAAAACTGTTTTTT. Translating gives CASSLDRGSTNEKLFF.

The gene calls are TRBV27 and TRBJ2-7; 8 nucleotides agree with TRBD1. CDR3 length: 14 amino acids. Per germline, CDR1 MNHEY and CDR2 SMNVEV (reference sequence). The ends lost 8 bases at V and 10 bases at J; junction bases unmatched: 16. The CDR3 region has the DNA TGTGCCAGCCCATGCTTCACAGGGGGTGATTTTCAGTACTTC. As protein: CASPCFTGGDFQYF.

The chain recombines TRBV28 with TRBJ2-7, with D possibly being TRBD1 (5 bases). The ends were cut back, 5 bases at V and 10 bases at J, with 15 bases in the middle. Per germline, CDR1 MDHEN and CDR2 SYDVKM. This CDR3 is built from 12 residues. The CDR3 here is CASSGRGFLQYF. In DNA, the CDR3 is TGTGCCAGCAGTGGTAGGGGTTTTTTACAGTACTTC.

This chain uses TRBV10-2 with TRBJ1-1; 7 bases agree with TRBD1. The junction had 10 bases not matched to a gene; V was cut back by 8 bases and J by 4 bases. The CDR3 sequence is 14 residues long. The germline V gene has CDR1 WSHSY and CDR2 SAAADI. The CDR3 coding sequence is TGCGCCAGCCGCCGACAGGGTAGTGTCACTGAAGCTTTCTTT. Protein product: CASRRQGSVTEAFF.

V and J are TRBV7-8 and TRBJ1-2; perhaps TRBD1 as D (5 bases). CDR1 and CDR2 from the germline V gene are SGHVS and FQNEAQ. Trimming took off 3 bases at V and 2 bases at J, with 13 bases between the two ends. This CDR3 has 15 amino acids. This chain's CDR3 is CASSLTTASNYGYTF. The DNA of the CDR3 is TGTGCCAGCAGCTTGACGACAGCCTCAAACTATGGCTACACCTTC.

The gene calls are TRBV14 and TRBJ2-2; TRBD2 agrees at 7 bases. Germline CDR1 reads SGHDN; CDR2 reads FVKESK. J gave up 5 bases and V 0 bases, and 9 bases lay outside the gene matches. The CDR3 contains 17 residues. This CDR3 is CASSQEYGGGNTGELFF. The CDR3 DNA sequence: TGTGCCAGCAGCCAAGAGTATGGCGGGGGAAATACCGGGGAGCTGTTTTTT.

This clone was observed a few times. The chain employs TRBV3-1 (or the pseudogene TRBV3-2) and TRBJ2-2; D call uncertain. This CDR3 has 16 residues. From germline, CDR1 is LGHDT and CDR2 YNNKEL (reference sequence). V was pared by 0 bases and J by 2 bases, with 10 bases between. The CDR3 protein is CASSQDRMTNTGELFF. Written as DNA, the CDR3 is TGTGCCAGCAGCCAAGACCGAATGACTAACACCGGGGAGCTGTTTTTT.

The CDR3 spells CASSTLRVTTDTQYF. The CDR3 nucleotides are TGTGCCAGTAGTACCCTCAGGGTAACCACAGATACGCAGTATTTT. This chain links TRBV19 with TRBJ2-3; D might be TRBD1 (5 bases). Trimming took off 4 bases at V and 2 bases at J, with 13 bases between the two ends. In germline, CDR1 is LNHDA, CDR2 SQIVND (reference sequence). The CDR3 covers 15 residues.